A single sample is the source of the 8 T cell receptor beta chains below, sequenced in a study of cytomegalovirus exposure and HLA in healthy donors. 13 Jbeta primers and 60 Vbeta primers were used for the PCR. Profiled with immunoSEQ multiplex PCR; TCRdb holds only in-frame clones, not every one. The data show about 35,000 clones, 84% seen once. The sequenced material came from PBMCs. The receptors originated from a woman under 30 in good health and CMV-seronegative.

In this sample, this clone turned up once. The chain links TRBV6-5 to TRBJ2-5; 7 bases are shared with TRBD1. CDR3 length equals 15 residues. The trim removed 6 bases at V and 4 bases at J, leaving 11 bases unmatched. The germline V gene has CDR1 MNHEY and CDR2 SVGAGI. The CDR3 coding sequence is TGTGCCAGCAGCCTCCTACAGGGGTTAGGAGAGACCCAGTACTTC. Translated: CASSLLQGLGETQYF.

Worth noting for this clone: The same CDR3 also results from other DNA sequences found in this sample. V usage is TRBV7-8 and J usage is TRBJ1-2; D might be TRBD1 (6 bases). Germline lookup yields CDR1 SGHVS and CDR2 FQNEAQ. The CDR3 spans 15 residues. V was shortened by 5 bases and J by 5 bases, with 18 bases between the two germline ends. The CDR3 loop reads CASSRGGQGEYGYTF. CDR3 bases: TGTGCCAGCAGCCGGGGGGGGCAGGGTGAATATGGCTACACCTTC.

The rearrangement uses TRBV27 and TRBJ2-7; tentatively, D is TRBD1 (5 bases). The length of the CDR3 is 13 residues. CDR1 and CDR2 (germline): MNHEY, SMNVEV (reference sequence). V was pared by 5 bases and J by 4 bases, with 12 bases between. The CDR3 region is CASSRWAGYEQYF. For the CDR3, the DNA is TGTGCCAGCAGTCGGTGGGCAGGGTACGAGCAGTACTTC.

This chain uses TRBV19 with TRBJ2-7; 9 positions agree with TRBD1. J lost 2 bases, V lost 6 bases, and 5 bases had no gene match. The CDR3 contains 14 residues. The V gene's germline CDR1 is LNHDA and CDR2 SQIVND (reference sequence). The CDR3 nucleotides read TGTGCCAGTAGGACCGGGACAGGGACCTACGAGCAGTACTTC. It yields the protein CASRTGTGTYEQYF.

This chain links TRBV7-7 with TRBJ2-7; the D gene is possibly TRBD2 (5 bases). Germline CDR1 and CDR2: SSHAT and FNYEAQ (reference sequence). This CDR3 is 14 amino acids long. V was shortened by 5 bases and J by 4 bases, with 15 bases between the two germline ends. CDR3 coding DNA: TGTGCCAGCAGCCCCGGTCGGGGTGGTTACGAGCAGTACTTC. Translating it yields CASSPGRGGYEQYF.

V is TRBV13 and J is TRBJ2-5; D is possibly TRBD1 (6 bases). This CDR3 region has 15 residues. In germline, CDR1 is PRHDT, CDR2 FYEKMQ (reference sequence). V dropped 6 bases and J dropped 4 bases, with 18 bases sitting between them. The CDR3 DNA follows: TGTGCCAGCAGTCCCGGGACATTTATCGGAGAGACCCAGTACTTC. Translated: CASSPGTFIGETQYF.

This chain uses TRBV5-1 with TRBJ2-7; 7 bases are shared with TRBD2. CDR3 size: 14 residues. V lost 4 bases to trimming and J lost 4 bases; unmatched junction nucleotides: 8. The V gene's germline CDR1 is SGHRS and CDR2 YFSETQ. Written as DNA, the CDR3 is TGCGCCAGCAGCCCGCTAGCGGCCCATTACGAGCAGTACTTC. Its translation: CASSPLAAHYEQYF. Full variable domain (remainder filled in from reference TRBV5-1 and TRBJ2-7): KAGVTQTPRYLIKTRGQQVTLSCSPISGHRSVSWYQQTPGQGLQFLFEYFSETQRNKGNFPGRFSGRQFSNSRSEMNVSTLELGDSALYLCASSPLAAHYEQYFGPGTRLTVT.

The chain links TRBV9 to TRBJ1-4; D might be TRBD1 (5 bases). This CDR3 contains 15 residues. Germline CDR1 SGDLS, CDR2 YYNGEE. Trimming stripped 3 bases from V and 0 bases from J, with 9 bases between. For the CDR3, the DNA is TGTGCCAGCAGCGCAAGGGGTGCAACTAATGAAAAACTGTTTTTT. Protein sequence: CASSARGATNEKLFF.